The 18 T cell receptor beta chains in this list originate from one sample, sequenced in a study of human T cells and chemical hapten exposure. TCRdb re-derived calls from the RACE reads in MiXCR, one entry per CDR3 protein. The sample has around 380,000 distinct CDR3 sequences; about 5% are singletons. The time point here: pre-sensitization, week 0. The treatment was: therapeutic diphenylcyclopropenone sensitization with weekly scalp DPC. This specimen consisted of whole blood, obtained in connection with sensitization to the hapten diphenylcyclopropenone (DPC). These receptors were taken from a woman aged 18-29 years with alopecia areata. Some clones in this sample may be carry-over from other donors' samples.

This chain connects TRBV14 to TRBJ1-1; D might be TRBD1 (6 bases). Looked up from germline, CDR1 is SGHDN and CDR2 is FVKESK. V was cut by 4 bases and J by 3 bases, with 9 bases left in between. This CDR3 contains 13 residues. DNA for the CDR3: TGTGCCAGCAGCCTGCACAGGGACACTGAAGCTTTCTTT. Encoded protein: CASSLHRDTEAFF.

The CDR3 loop reads CASSETGQGFEQYF. Here the CDR3 DNA reads TGTGCCAGCAGTGAAACGGGACAGGGGTTCGAGCAGTACTTC. The rearrangement joins TRBV25-1 to TRBJ2-7, with 10 bases fitting TRBD1. The J segment lost 6 bases and the V segment lost 2 bases, leaving 4 bases of the junction unmatched. There are 14 residues in the CDR3. From germline, CDR1 is MGHDK and CDR2 SYGVNS.

This clonotype was seen a handful of times. The J gene is TRBJ1-1, the V gene TRBV20-1; maybe TRBD1 (6 bases). V was trimmed by 0 bases and J by 3 bases, leaving 11 bases between them. This CDR3 is 14 amino acids long. Germline-derived CDR1 and CDR2 are DFQATT and SNEGSKA (reference sequence). The CDR3 region is CSAREGAGDTEAFF. The DNA of the CDR3 is TGCAGTGCTAGAGAGGGTGCAGGGGACACTGAAGCTTTCTTT.

This clonotype came up many times. The rearrangement links TRBV4-3 to TRBJ2-3; 7 bases align to TRBD1. Germline CDR1 reads LGHNA; CDR2 reads YSLEER. The CDR3 is 14 amino acids. With V trimmed by 2 bases and J by 6 bases, 5 bases remained unmatched. CDR3 residues: CASSQLDRADTQYF. The CDR3 DNA follows: TGCGCCAGCAGCCAACTCGACAGGGCGGATACGCAGTATTTT.

The V call is TRBV28, the J call TRBJ2-7; D unresolved. Per the germline V gene, CDR1 is MDHEN and CDR2 is SYDVKM. V dropped 2 bases and J dropped 5 bases, with 10 bases sitting between them. The CDR3 runs to 13 residues. The chain's CDR3 is CASSLPPIHEQYF. The CDR3 DNA reads TGTGCCAGCAGTTTACCTCCAATTCACGAGCAGTACTTC.

This clonotype was seen a few times. V gene TRBV3-1 combines with J gene TRBJ2-2, with no clear D. V was pared by 1 base and J by 8 bases, with 8 bases between. Per germline, CDR1 LGHDT and CDR2 YNNKEL (reference sequence). CDR3 length: 13 residues. The CDR3 DNA sequence: TGTGCCAGCAGCCAAGTATTATTGGGGGAGCTGTTTTTT. It encodes CASSQVLLGELFF.

The chain combines TRBV7-9 with TRBJ2-1; D uncertain. The V and J ends lost 7 bases and 9 bases respectively, with 16 bases between them. Germline V gene lookup returns CDR1 SEHNR and CDR2 FQNEAQ (reference sequence). CDR3 size: 13 residues. The CDR3 protein is CASTLLPAREQFF. The CDR3 DNA reads TGTGCCAGCACCCTCCTGCCGGCCCGTGAGCAGTTCTTC.

The V and J genes are TRBV24-1 and TRBJ2-2; D gene unclear. Germline V gives CDR1 KGHDR, CDR2 SFDVKD. The CDR3 runs 14 residues. Trimming took 4 bases from V and 1 from J, leaving 6 bases between them. This CDR3 reads CATSESGNTGELFF. In DNA, the CDR3 is TGTGCCACCAGTGAATCAGGGAACACCGGGGAGCTGTTTTTT.

This clonotype appeared many times. The chain carries TRBV20-1 and TRBJ1-3; 9 positions match TRBD1. Germline CDR1 DFQATT, CDR2 SNEGSKA (reference sequence). The V and J ends lost 3 bases and 4 bases, in that order; junction bases with no gene match: 4. The CDR3 extends over 14 amino acids. CDR3 residues: CSASGTGKGNTIYF. DNA for the CDR3: TGCAGTGCTAGCGGGACAGGGAAGGGAAACACCATATATTTT.

This clonotype was observed a few times. The CDR3 here is CASSFMATNTEAFF. The CDR3 nucleotides read TGTGCCAGCAGCTTCATGGCCACTAACACTGAAGCTTTCTTT. The chain is built from TRBV7-2 and TRBJ1-1, with D hard to call. V was pared by 3 bases and J by 2 bases, with 10 bases between. The CDR3 is made up of 14 amino acids. The germline gives CDR1 SGHTA, CDR2 FQGNSA.

This clonotype was seen only a few times. The rearrangement links TRBV10-3 to TRBJ2-5, with TRBD1 identical over 7 bases. CDR1 ENHRY and CDR2 SYGVKD come from the germline V gene. The CDR3 contains 15 residues. V lost 2 bases, J lost 5 bases, and 8 bases stayed unmatched. The CDR3 DNA follows: TGTGCCATCAGTGAGGTACAGGGGTTTCGGGAGACCCAGTACTTC. This codes for CAISEVQGFRETQYF.

The rearrangement uses TRBV5-1 and TRBJ1-1; no firm D call. The germline V gene encodes CDR1 SGHRS and CDR2 YFSETQ. This CDR3 contains 16 residues. The V gene lost 0 bases and the J gene lost 8 bases, with 20 bases spanning the gap. The CDR3 is CASSLALVGETAEAFF. The CDR3, as DNA: TGCGCCAGCAGCTTGGCCCTAGTTGGGGAAACGGCGGAAGCTTTCTTT.

This clonotype was observed at least ten times. CDR3 nucleotide sequence: TGTGCCAGCTCTGTTAACAATGAGCAGTTCTTC. Protein: CASSVNNEQFF. V and J are TRBV6-5 and TRBJ2-1; no clear D gene. The germline gives CDR1 MNHEY, CDR2 SVGAGI. The V gene lost 8 bases and the J gene lost 5 bases, with 7 bases spanning the gap. The CDR3 sequence is 11 residues long.

This clonotype was found a few times. V and J are TRBV6-6 and TRBJ1-5; D not certain. The CDR3 totals 15 residues. Trimming stripped 6 bases from V and 3 bases from J, with 15 bases between. Germline assignment: CDR1 MNHNY and CDR2 SVGAGI (reference sequence). CDR3: CASSFDGGLNQPQHF. The CDR3 DNA follows: TGTGCCAGCAGCTTCGACGGAGGGCTCAATCAGCCCCAGCATTTT.

This clonotype was seen a handful of times. This chain connects TRBV2 to TRBJ2-3, with 11 bases matching TRBD2. Trimming at V came to 6 bases and at J to 3 bases, leaving 11 bases not matched to a gene. Germline CDR1 is SNHLY and CDR2 is FYNNEI. The CDR3 has 17 amino acids. The CDR3 protein is CASSLDPGLADTDTQYF. The CDR3 region has the DNA TGTGCCAGCAGCCTCGATCCGGGACTAGCGGATACAGATACGCAGTATTTT.

This clonotype was seen more than once but under ten times. The chain couples TRBV11-3 to TRBJ2-2, with a possible D match to TRBD1 (5 bases). Trimming removed 5 bases from V and 4 bases from J, with 11 bases in between. Germline V gene data show CDR1 as SGHNT and CDR2 as YENEEA. The CDR3 runs 14 residues. CDR3 bases: TGTGCCAGCAGCCATACCAGGGCCACCGGGGAGCTGTTTTTT. Translation: CASSHTRATGELFF.

The table lists this clonotype with many counts. The genes are TRBV4-1 and TRBJ1-1, with 7 bases that match TRBD1. The junction had 5 bases not matched to a gene; V was cut back by 3 bases and J by 4 bases. The germline gives CDR1 MGHRA, CDR2 YSYEKL. The CDR3 has 14 residues. For the CDR3, the DNA is TGCGCCAGCAGCCATACAGGGGTGGGCACTGAAGCTTTCTTT. Its translation: CASSHTGVGTEAFF.

The V and J genes are TRBV6-5 and TRBJ1-3; D gene ambiguous. The CDR3 length is 13 residues. V was trimmed by 5 bases and J by 4 bases, leaving 9 bases between them. Germline values: CDR1 MNHEY, CDR2 SVGAGI. The chain's CDR3 is CASSNPGGNTIYF. The CDR3 DNA reads TGTGCCAGCAGTAACCCTGGGGGAAACACCATATATTTT.